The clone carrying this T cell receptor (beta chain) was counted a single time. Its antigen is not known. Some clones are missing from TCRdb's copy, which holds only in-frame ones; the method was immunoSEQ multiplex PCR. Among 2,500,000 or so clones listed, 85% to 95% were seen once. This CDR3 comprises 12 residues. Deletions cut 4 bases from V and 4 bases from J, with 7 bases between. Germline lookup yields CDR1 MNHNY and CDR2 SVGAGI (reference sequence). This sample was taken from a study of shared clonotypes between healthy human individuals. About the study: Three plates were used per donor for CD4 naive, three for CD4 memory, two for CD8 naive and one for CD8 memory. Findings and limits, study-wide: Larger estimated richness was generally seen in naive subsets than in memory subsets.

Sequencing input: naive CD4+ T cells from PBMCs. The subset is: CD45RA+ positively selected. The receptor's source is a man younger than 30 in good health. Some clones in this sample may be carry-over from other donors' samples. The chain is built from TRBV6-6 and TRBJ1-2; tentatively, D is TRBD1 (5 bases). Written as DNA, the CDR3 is TGTGCCAGCAGTTCAGGGTCCTATGGCTACACCTTC. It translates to CASSSGSYGYTF.